This T cell receptor beta chain originates from a study of T cell responses to AZD1222 COVID-19 vaccine (dated by TCRdb to the early 2020s). Regarding the complete study: AZD1222 recipients with second doses at about 4 weeks or about 12 weeks were pooled, because spike-specific TCR depth and breadth did not differ between schedules. A total of 230 to 250 trial participants underwent TCR sequencing, of whom roughly 210 had received two doses of AZD1222 and around 25 had received two doses of the MenACWY control vaccine. Trial participants were enrolled by age into subgroups of 18-55, 56-69 and 70-plus years, and 148, 28 and 57 TCR-sequenced participants, respectively, were included in these subgroups.

This specimen's time point label, per the study, means: baseline before first vaccination. The vaccinee samples were drawn from two UK trials, COV001 and COV002, one of which was a single-blind randomized controlled phase 2/3 trial testing AZD1222 (ChAdOx1 nCoV-19) in healthy adults. For TCRbeta chain sequencing, PBMC samples were collected from trial participants at day 0 and at day 28 after the second dose. CDR1 and CDR2 were assigned from the germline V gene (reference sequence) as LNHDA and SQIVND. V loses 4 bases, J loses 0 bases, and the germline ends lie 11 bases apart. The CDR3 has 15 amino acids, counting the end cysteine and phenylalanine. Left in the record is the CDR3 DNA by itself, 45 bases read in frame from the first base. Comments on this clone: It has no known antigen specificity. Base qualities are not provided; no much larger clone lies one nucleotide away.

Here is what the overall study found, with its caveats: The vaccine-associated CD4 TCRs covered the entire spike protein, and the dominant responses fell in regions 160-218 and 743-854. Most participants were white British and females outnumbered males, and the authors suggested that clonal diversity may have been underestimated. Because no day 14 peak-response samples were available, the repertoires could be characterized only after the peak T cell response. Epitopes outside the regions mutated in the B.1.351 and B.1.1.7 variants were reportedly recognized by nearly half of the unique spike-specific TCRs. Only five or six AZD1222 recipients were SARS-CoV-2 seropositive at baseline, limiting conclusions about previously exposed vaccinees. After two AZD1222 doses, spike-specific TCR breadth and depth were significantly higher than at day 0 and than in MenACWY recipients. In the small 56-69-year group, the increase in depth fell short of significance, most likely because of low power.

The CDR3 regions of human TCRbeta chains were analyzed by immunosequencing. As for the authors' bioinformatics: TCRs in the repertoires were matched against a reference library of SARS-CoV-2-specific TCRs that had been generated with the MIRA antigen-specificity platform. Breadth was defined as the fraction of unique TCRs that were SARS-CoV-2-associated. Depth was defined as the fraction of total T cells that were SARS-CoV-2-associated. Using the MIRA data, each spike-specific TCR was mapped to the spike region that the TCR reacts to and placed in a CD4 or CD8 class. Log10-transformed breadth and depth values were compared by one-way ANOVA with Sidak's multiple comparisons tests. Drawn from immuneACCESS, this table holds only the in-frame rearrangements with V and J called that TCRdb kept. Clones are partly lost; checked studies trace under half to an unresolved V gene and leave the rest unexplained. V and J calls and clone size are those listed in that table; D and trimming were worked out from the DNA. The sample records roughly 55,000 clones, 87% of which are singletons. The ten biggest clones cover under 5% of the sample.

The chain is made from TRBV19 and TRBJ2-3, with a weak D call of TRBD1 (6 bases match). Sequencing was performed on peripheral blood, taken on day 0 of AZD1222 vaccination. This receptor was obtained from an adult in good health. The CDR3 region reads CASSTKDRSTDTQYF. The nucleotides read TGTGCCAGTAGTACGAAGGACAGAAGCACAGATACGCAGTATTTT.